This paragraph reports one T cell receptor (beta chain). Its target is not known. The sample originates from a study of graft-versus-host responses after intestinal transplantation. Study-wide background: After anti-thymocyte globulin induction, recipients took tacrolimus and steroids for three to four years.

Assay: immunoSEQ multiplex PCR; the TCRdb copy retains only in-frame clones and omits some. The table records around 71,000 clones, roughly 94% of them present only once. CDR3 size: 12 residues. The V gene's germline CDR1 is MNHEY and CDR2 SMNVEV (reference sequence). Between the trimmed V and J ends, which lost 3 bases and 6 bases, there was a span of 6 bases. Study conclusions and caveats: There were GvH clones found in recipient marrow, and some of them appeared first in ileum or blood.

V usage is TRBV27 and J usage is TRBJ2-1; D is ambiguous. The sequence derives from a human donor who received an intestinal transplant. This sample comprised unstimulated CD8+ T cells sorted from spleen or lymph node cells, obtained before intestinal transplant. In nucleotides, the CDR3 is TGTGCCAGCAGTTTCGGGCTCAATGAGCAGTTCTTC. The encoded protein is CASSFGLNEQFF.